Below, 5 T cell receptor beta chains from the same sample are listed, as sequenced in a study of blood T cell repertoires in COVID-19. TCRdb keeps only in-frame clones here, not all; method: immunoSEQ multiplex PCR. Seen here are a few hundred thousand clones, about 85% observed once, and the top ten hold under 20%. Sequenced input: PBMCs or T cells enriched from blood (not recorded which). The receptors shown here come from a man in his forties or fifties who had recovered from COVID-19.

The chain employs TRBV7-3 and TRBJ2-3; 9 bases map to TRBD2. The V and J ends lost 3 bases and 4 bases, in that order; junction bases with no gene match: 8. This CDR3 spans 16 amino acids. The germline V gene has CDR1 SGHTA and CDR2 FQGTGA. The CDR3 region has the DNA TGTGCCAGCAGCTTCCTAGCGGGATTCAGCGCAGATACGCAGTATTTT. This sequence encodes CASSFLAGFSADTQYF.

This clone was seen a single time. V is TRBV4-3 and J is TRBJ2-7, with D possibly matching TRBD2 (6 bases). Germline CDR1 is LGHNA and CDR2 is YSLEER. Trimming took off 4 bases at V and 6 bases at J, with 13 bases between the two ends. The length of the CDR3 is 13 residues. The CDR3 bases are TGCGCCAGCAGCCCGTCGTTCGGGGGCGAGCAGTACTTC. Its translation: CASSPSFGGEQYF.

The chain joins TRBV20-1 to TRBJ1-1; 9 bases line up with TRBD1. V was pared by 6 bases and J by 11 bases, with 7 bases of the junction left unmatched. Looked up from germline, CDR1 is DFQATT and CDR2 is SNEGSKA (reference sequence). The CDR3 is made up of 11 amino acids. CDR3 DNA sequence: TGCAGTGCCGTGGGACAGGGTCTCGCTTTCTTT. This codes for CSAVGQGLAFF.

This clone showed up just a few times. The chain recombines TRBV7-3 with TRBJ1-6, with D unresolved. This CDR3 spans 13 amino acids. Germline CDR1 reads SGHTA; CDR2 reads FQGTGA. Trimming left V 1 base short and J 9 bases short, with 7 bases between. This CDR3 is CASSLNTVSPLHF. As DNA, the CDR3 is TGTGCCAGCAGCTTAAATACGGTTTCACCCCTCCACTTT.

This clone came up a few times. The J gene is TRBJ2-4, the V gene TRBV18; 9 nucleotides agree with TRBD1. With V trimmed by 2 bases and J by 6 bases, 5 bases remained unmatched. CDR3 size: 15 residues. Germline V gene data show CDR1 as KGHSH and CDR2 as LQKENI. The CDR3 sequence: CASSPGGTGLNIQYF. The CDR3 bases are TGTGCCAGCTCACCAGGAGGGACAGGGCTAAACATTCAGTACTTC.